The clone carrying this T cell receptor (beta chain) was seen repeatedly, ten times or more. The CDR3 is 17 amino acids. The V end lost 3 bases, the J end lost 3 bases, and 18 bases lay between the germline ends. The data are from a study of T-cell reconstitution after alpha-beta-depleted transplantation in children. Unique molecular identifiers featured in how the TCRbeta library was prepared. MiXCR, applied by TCRdb to the PCR reads, yields one record per CDR3 protein. Of 200,000 or so distinct CDR3 sequences detected, 5% to 6.5% appear once; the ten largest clones hold under 5%. Sequenced here: PBMCs, sampled before TCRalphabeta/CD19-depleted stem cell transplant. The clonotype comes from a girl in the first two years of life with combined immunodeficiency, due to receive a stem cell transplant. V is TRBV12-3 or TRBV12-4 and J is TRBJ2-1; TRBD2 is a possible D gene (7 bases). The CDR3 loop reads CASSLEWGGPNYNEQFF. CDR3 DNA: TGTGCCAGCAGTTTGGAGTGGGGGGGCCCCAACTACAATGAGCAGTTCTTC.